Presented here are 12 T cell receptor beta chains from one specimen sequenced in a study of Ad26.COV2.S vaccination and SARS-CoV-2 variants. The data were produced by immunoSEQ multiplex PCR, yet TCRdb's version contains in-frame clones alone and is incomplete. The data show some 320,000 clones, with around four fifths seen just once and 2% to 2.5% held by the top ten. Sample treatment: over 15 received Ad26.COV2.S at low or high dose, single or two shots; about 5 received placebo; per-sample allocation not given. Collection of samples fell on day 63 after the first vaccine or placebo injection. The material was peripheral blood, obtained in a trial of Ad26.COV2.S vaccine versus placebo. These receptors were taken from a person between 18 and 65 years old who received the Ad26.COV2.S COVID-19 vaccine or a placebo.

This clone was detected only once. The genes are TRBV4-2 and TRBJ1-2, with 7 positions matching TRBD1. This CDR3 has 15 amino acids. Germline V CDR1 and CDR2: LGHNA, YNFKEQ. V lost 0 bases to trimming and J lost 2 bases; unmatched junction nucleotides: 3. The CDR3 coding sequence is TGTGCCAGCAGCCAAGACAACAGGGGAAACTATGGCTACACCTTC. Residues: CASSQDNRGNYGYTF.

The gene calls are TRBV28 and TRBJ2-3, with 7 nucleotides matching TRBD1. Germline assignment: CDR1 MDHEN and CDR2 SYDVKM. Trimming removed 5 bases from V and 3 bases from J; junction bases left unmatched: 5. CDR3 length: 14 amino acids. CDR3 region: CASSPGTATDTQYF. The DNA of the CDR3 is TGTGCCAGCAGTCCCGGGACAGCAACAGATACGCAGTATTTT.

The CDR3 coding sequence is TGTGCCAGCTCACCCGACGACAGGGGTGGCTATGGCTACACCTTC. Encoded protein: CASSPDDRGGYGYTF. The rearrangement uses TRBV18 and TRBJ1-2, with 8 nucleotides matching TRBD1. The germline gives CDR1 KGHSH, CDR2 LQKENI. V dropped 3 bases and J dropped 4; count of bases not matched to a gene: 7. CDR3 size: 15 residues.

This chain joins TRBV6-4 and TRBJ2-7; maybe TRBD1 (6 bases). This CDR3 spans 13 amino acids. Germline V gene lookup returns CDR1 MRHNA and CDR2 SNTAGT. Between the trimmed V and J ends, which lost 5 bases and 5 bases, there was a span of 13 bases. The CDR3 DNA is TGTGCCAGCAGTCTCGAACAGGGCCACGAGCAGTACTTC. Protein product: CASSLEQGHEQYF.

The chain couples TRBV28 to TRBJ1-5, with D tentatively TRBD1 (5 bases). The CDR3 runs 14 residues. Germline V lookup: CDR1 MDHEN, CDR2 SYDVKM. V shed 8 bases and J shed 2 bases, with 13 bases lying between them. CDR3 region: CASGGQIRNQPQHF. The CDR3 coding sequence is TGTGCCAGCGGCGGACAAATCCGCAATCAGCCCCAGCATTTT.

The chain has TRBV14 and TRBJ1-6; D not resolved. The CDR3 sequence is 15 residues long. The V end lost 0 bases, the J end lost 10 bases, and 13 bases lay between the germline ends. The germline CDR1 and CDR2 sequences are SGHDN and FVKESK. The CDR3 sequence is CASSQDGSRWSPLHF. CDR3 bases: TGTGCCAGCAGCCAAGACGGTTCAAGATGGTCACCCCTCCACTTT.

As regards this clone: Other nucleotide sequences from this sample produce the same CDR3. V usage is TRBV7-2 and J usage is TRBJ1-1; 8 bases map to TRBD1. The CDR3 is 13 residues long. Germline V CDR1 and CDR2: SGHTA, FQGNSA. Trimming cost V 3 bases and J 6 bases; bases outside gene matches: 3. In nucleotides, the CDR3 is TGTGCCAGCAGCTTTGACAGGGGCGCTGAAGCTTTCTTT. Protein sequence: CASSFDRGAEAFF.

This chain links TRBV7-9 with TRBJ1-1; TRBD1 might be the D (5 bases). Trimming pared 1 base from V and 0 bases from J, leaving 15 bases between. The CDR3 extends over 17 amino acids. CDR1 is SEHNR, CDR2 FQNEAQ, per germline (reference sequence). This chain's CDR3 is CASSLDWGHLMNTEAFF. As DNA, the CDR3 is TGTGCCAGCAGCTTAGATTGGGGCCACCTCATGAACACTGAAGCTTTCTTT. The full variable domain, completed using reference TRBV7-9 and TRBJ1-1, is DTGVSQNPRHKITKRGQNVTFRCDPISEHNRLYWYRQTLGQGPEFLTYFQNEAQLEKSRLLSDRFSAERPKGSFSTLEIQRTEQGDSAMYLCASSLDWGHLMNTEAFFGQGTRLTVV.

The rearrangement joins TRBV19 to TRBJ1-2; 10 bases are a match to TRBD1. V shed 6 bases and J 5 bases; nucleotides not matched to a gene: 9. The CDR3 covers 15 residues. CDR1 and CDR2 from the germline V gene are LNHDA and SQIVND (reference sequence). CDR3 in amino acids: CASSRQGATPYGYTF. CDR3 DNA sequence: TGTGCCAGTAGCCGACAGGGGGCAACTCCGTATGGCTACACCTTC.

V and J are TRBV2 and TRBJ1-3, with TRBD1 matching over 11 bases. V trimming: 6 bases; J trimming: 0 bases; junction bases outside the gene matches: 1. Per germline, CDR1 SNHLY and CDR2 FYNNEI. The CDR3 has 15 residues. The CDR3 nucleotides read TGTGCCAGCAGGGACAGGGGGCCCTCTGGAAACACCATATATTTT. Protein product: CASRDRGPSGNTIYF.

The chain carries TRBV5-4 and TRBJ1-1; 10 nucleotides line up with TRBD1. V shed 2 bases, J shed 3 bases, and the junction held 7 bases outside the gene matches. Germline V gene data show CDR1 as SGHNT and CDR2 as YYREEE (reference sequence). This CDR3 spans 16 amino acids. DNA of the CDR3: TGTGCCAGCAGCTTAAAGAGAGGGACAGGGGACACTGAAGCTTTCTTT. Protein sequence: CASSLKRGTGDTEAFF.

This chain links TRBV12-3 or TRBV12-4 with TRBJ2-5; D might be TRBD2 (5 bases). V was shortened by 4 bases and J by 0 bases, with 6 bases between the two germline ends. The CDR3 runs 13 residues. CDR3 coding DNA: TGTGCCAGCAGTTCCGGGGACCAAGAGACCCAGTACTTC. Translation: CASSSGDQETQYF.